Below are 26 T cell receptor beta chains sequenced from a single sample in a study of cytomegalovirus exposure and HLA in healthy donors. Sequencing used immunoSEQ multiplex PCR; TCRdb keeps in-frame clones, though not all of them. The sample holds 150,000 to 180,000 clones; 70% to 90% are singletons and the top ten take approximately 20%. Input material: PBMCs. These receptors all come from a man between 18 and 35 years old in good health and CMV-seropositive.

The chain uses TRBV6-1 and TRBJ1-1, with 8 bases lining up with TRBD1. Germline CDR1 MNHNS, CDR2 SASEGT. J was trimmed by 6 bases and V by 3 bases; bases with no gene match: 6. This CDR3 is 14 amino acids long. CDR3 loop: CASSDLTGVPEAFF. The CDR3 DNA is TGTGCCAGCAGTGACTTGACAGGGGTGCCTGAAGCTTTCTTT.

The chain employs TRBV4-1 and TRBJ2-1; TRBD2 aligns across 11 bases. Germline CDR1 MGHRA, CDR2 YSYEKL. V was clipped by 11 bases and J by 6 bases; unmatched bases: 12. This CDR3 comprises 15 residues. In DNA form, the CDR3 reads TGCGCCTCCAATCGGGTGCTAGCGGGAGGCAATGAGCAGTTCTTC. Its protein product is CASNRVLAGGNEQFF.

The chain uses TRBV6-6 and TRBJ1-4, with a possible D match to TRBD1 (5 bases). The CDR3 consists of 15 residues. Trimming left V 6 bases short and J 2 bases short, with 13 bases between. Germline V gene lookup returns CDR1 MNHNY and CDR2 SVGAGI (reference sequence). The CDR3 spells CASRQGVSTNEKLFF. CDR3 coding DNA: TGTGCCAGCAGGCAAGGGGTGTCGACTAATGAAAAACTGTTTTTT.

V gene TRBV29-1 combines with J gene TRBJ1-2; TRBD1 aligns across 7 bases. The germline CDR1 and CDR2 sequences are SQVTM and ANQGSEA. J lost 0 bases, V lost 4 bases, and 5 bases had no gene match. The CDR3 spans 14 residues. The CDR3 DNA is TGCAGCGTTGTGACAGGGAAAACTAACTATGGCTACACCTTC. As protein: CSVVTGKTNYGYTF.

The chain recombines TRBV14 with TRBJ2-1; 9 bases line up with TRBD2. The CDR3 runs 15 residues. Germline CDR1 reads SGHDN; CDR2 reads FVKESK. The junction had 9 bases not matched to a gene; V was cut back by 6 bases and J by 6 bases. The CDR3 is CASRPLAGRSNEQFF. CDR3 DNA: TGTGCCAGCAGGCCCCTAGCGGGAAGAAGCAATGAGCAGTTCTTC.

This chain connects TRBV7-9 to TRBJ2-5, with TRBD2 identical over 9 bases. The length of the CDR3 is 14 residues. The germline CDR1 and CDR2 sequences are SEHNR and FQNEAQ (reference sequence). V lost 1 base, J lost 9 bases, and 6 bases stayed unmatched. CDR3: CASSLETSGRAQYF. The CDR3 coding sequence is TGTGCCAGCAGCTTAGAGACTAGCGGTCGAGCCCAGTACTTC.

The CDR3: CASSFGGNAFYNEQFF. CDR3 in DNA: TGCGCCAGCAGCTTCGGAGGGAATGCGTTCTACAATGAGCAGTTCTTC. The rearrangement joins TRBV5-1 to TRBJ2-1, with D possibly being TRBD2 (6 bases). V lost 2 bases and J lost 3, with 15 bases in between. Germline-derived CDR1 and CDR2 are SGHRS and YFSETQ. The CDR3 runs 16 residues.

CDR3 residues: CASSLSLTGSNQPQHF. The CDR3 DNA is TGTGCCAGCAGTCTTTCCCTGACGGGAAGCAATCAGCCCCAGCATTTT. This chain joins TRBV27 and TRBJ1-5; D unresolved. The CDR3 spans 16 residues. Germline V gene sequence: CDR1 MNHEY, CDR2 SMNVEV (reference sequence). V was trimmed by 5 bases and J by 1 base, leaving 15 bases between them.

This rearrangement joins TRBV18 to TRBJ2-1; 10 positions agree with TRBD1. Germline lookup yields CDR1 KGHSH and CDR2 LQKENI. CDR3 length: 12 residues. Germline trimming cut 4 bases from V and 10 bases from J; bases unmatched to any gene: 1. CDR3 protein: CASSRTGGEQFF. In nucleotides, the CDR3 is TGTGCCAGCTCACGGACAGGGGGAGAGCAGTTCTTC.

This clone was found once. The chain is built from TRBV6-5 and TRBJ2-7; 11 bases are shared with TRBD1. Germline CDR1 is MNHEY and CDR2 is SVGAGI. CDR3 length: 15 amino acids. Unmatched junction bases numbered 7, after V lost 2 bases and J lost 7 bases. In DNA, the CDR3 is TGTGCCAGCAGTTACCCCGGGACAGGGGGAAGGGAGCAGTACTTC. It specifies CASSYPGTGGREQYF.

The chain employs TRBV6-5 and TRBJ1-2; 8 nucleotides line up with TRBD1. J gave up 3 bases and V 5 bases, and 5 bases lay outside the gene matches. Germline loops: CDR1 MNHEY, CDR2 SVGAGI. The CDR3 runs 14 residues. CDR3 sequence (DNA): TGTGCCAGCAGTAAACAGGGGGGTTACTATGGCTACACCTTC. It codes for CASSKQGGYYGYTF.

This chain links TRBV6-5 with TRBJ1-2; D gene ambiguous. Germline V gene data show CDR1 as MNHEY and CDR2 as SVGAGI. This CDR3 has 15 residues. V was shortened by 2 bases and J by 8 bases, with 18 bases between the two germline ends. The CDR3 loop is CASSYPRGGPEGYTF. In nucleotides, the CDR3 is TGTGCCAGCAGTTACCCCCGTGGAGGACCGGAGGGCTACACCTTC.

This rearrangement joins TRBV5-6 to TRBJ1-2; TRBD1 agrees at 7 bases. The V gene's germline CDR1 is SGHDT and CDR2 YYEEEE. With 5 bases clipped from V and 4 bases from J, the junction kept 5 bases outside the gene matches. CDR3 size: 13 residues. DNA of the CDR3: TGTGCCAGCAGACAGGGGACGCCCTATGGCTACACCTTC. This gives the protein CASRQGTPYGYTF.

V usage is TRBV18 and J usage is TRBJ2-5, with 10 positions matching TRBD2. Losses at the gene ends were 0 bases for V and 7 bases for J; bases not matched to a gene: 5. In germline, CDR1 is KGHSH, CDR2 LQKENI. The CDR3 length is 15 residues. The CDR3 DNA is TGTGCCAGCTCACCACCCGGAGTAGCGGGAGGGACCCAGTACTTC. It translates to CASSPPGVAGGTQYF.

J is TRBJ1-5 and V is TRBV30; 9 bases line up with TRBD1. In germline, CDR1 is GTSNPN, CDR2 SVGIG (reference sequence). This CDR3 has 14 amino acids. Trimming at V came to 0 bases and at J to 5 bases, leaving 2 bases not matched to a gene. The CDR3 sequence is CAWSVRTGDQPQHF. The CDR3 bases are TGTGCCTGGAGTGTTCGGACAGGGGATCAGCCCCAGCATTTT.

The V and J genes are TRBV7-9 and TRBJ2-1, with 13 bases lining up with TRBD2. This CDR3 has 17 residues. The ends lost 5 bases at V and 4 bases at J; junction bases unmatched: 8. CDR1 is SEHNR and CDR2 is FQNEAQ in the germline V gene (reference sequence). The CDR3 spells CASSPLTSGGRYNEQFF. The CDR3 nucleotides are TGTGCCAGCAGCCCCCTGACTAGCGGGGGGAGATACAATGAGCAGTTCTTC.

The chain joins TRBV9 to TRBJ2-1, with 7 bases that match TRBD2. The germline CDR1 and CDR2 sequences are SGDLS and YYNGEE. The CDR3 extends over 16 amino acids. Germline trimming cut 1 base from V and 0 bases from J; bases unmatched to any gene: 4. As DNA, the CDR3 is TGTGCCAGCAGCGTAACTAGCGACAGCTCCTACAATGAGCAGTTCTTC. Translated, it gives CASSVTSDSSYNEQFF.

The genes are TRBV12-5 and TRBJ2-2, with 9 positions matching TRBD2. The V gene end was trimmed by 6 bases and the J gene end by 1 base; junction bases not matched to a gene: 3. This CDR3 region has 15 residues. The germline CDR1 and CDR2 sequences are LGHNT and FRNRAP. CDR3 sequence reads: CASGRTSENTGELFF. The CDR3 DNA is TGTGCTAGTGGCCGGACTAGCGAGAACACCGGGGAGCTGTTTTTT.

The V and J genes are TRBV7-2 and TRBJ1-2; 8 bases agree with TRBD1. V was pared by 0 bases and J by 3 bases, with 15 bases of the junction left unmatched. The germline V gene has CDR1 SGHTA and CDR2 FQGNSA. CDR3 length: 19 amino acids. CDR3 residues: CASSLAGLGQVTADYGYTF. In DNA form, the CDR3 reads TGTGCCAGCAGCTTAGCAGGGTTGGGACAGGTCACTGCGGACTATGGCTACACCTTC.

The rearrangement joins TRBV5-1 to TRBJ2-7; 16 nucleotides line up with TRBD2. This CDR3 is 16 amino acids long. Germline-derived CDR1 and CDR2 are SGHRS and YFSETQ. The V segment lost 4 bases and the J segment 5 bases; nucleotides outside the gene matches: 6. The CDR3 nucleotides are TGCGCCAGCAGCCCCGGGACTAGCGGGGGGGCGCACGAGCAGTACTTC. Its translation: CASSPGTSGGAHEQYF.

The chain employs TRBV15 and TRBJ2-7, with TRBD2 matching 10 bases. The CDR3 has 17 residues. Germline CDR1 LNHNV, CDR2 YYDKDF (reference sequence). The junction had 9 bases not matched to a gene; V was cut back by 1 base and J by 3 bases. CDR3 DNA sequence: TGTGCCACCAGCAGAGGGGTTAGCGGGGGGCGCTACTACGAGCAGTACTTC. Encoded protein: CATSRGVSGGRYYEQYF.

The J gene is TRBJ2-5, the V gene TRBV5-4; D may be TRBD2 (6 bases). This CDR3 is built from 13 residues. The V end was cut by 4 bases, the J end by 4 bases, with 11 bases between. Germline V lookup: CDR1 SGHNT, CDR2 YYREEE (reference sequence). The CDR3 is CASSDVSGETQYF. In DNA, the CDR3 is TGTGCCAGCAGCGATGTTAGCGGAGAGACCCAGTACTTC.

V and J are TRBV5-1 and TRBJ1-2; 7 bases map to TRBD1. V lost 3 bases, J lost 0 bases, and 2 bases stayed unmatched. Germline assignment: CDR1 SGHRS and CDR2 YFSETQ. The CDR3 totals 14 residues. CDR3 sequence (DNA): TGCGCCAGCAGCTCCACAGGGGCTAACTATGGCTACACCTTC. Its translation is CASSSTGANYGYTF.

The V call is TRBV4-3, the J call TRBJ2-2, with D possibly TRBD2 on 6 matching bases. This CDR3 region has 15 residues. Per the germline V gene, CDR1 is LGHNA and CDR2 is YSLEER. The V gene lost 0 bases and the J gene lost 4 bases, with 9 bases spanning the gap. For the CDR3, the DNA is TGCGCCAGCAGCCAAGATCTGCGGGGCACCGGGGAGCTGTTTTTT. Protein sequence: CASSQDLRGTGELFF.

V and J are TRBV30 and TRBJ1-5; a weak D match, TRBD1 (6 bases). CDR3 length: 13 residues. Trimming stripped 0 bases from V and 4 bases from J, with 7 bases between. CDR1 GTSNPN and CDR2 SVGIG come from the germline V gene (reference sequence). In nucleotides, the CDR3 is TGTGCCTGGAGTGTTGGACAGAATCAGCCCCAGCATTTT. Encoded protein: CAWSVGQNQPQHF.

The rearrangement uses TRBV18 and TRBJ1-4; no clear D gene. The CDR3 has 13 amino acids. V dropped 6 bases and J dropped 4 bases, with 9 bases sitting between them. Germline loops: CDR1 KGHSH, CDR2 LQKENI. As DNA, the CDR3 is TGTGCCAGCTCCCCCGGGGTTAATGAAAAACTGTTTTTT. It specifies CASSPGVNEKLFF.